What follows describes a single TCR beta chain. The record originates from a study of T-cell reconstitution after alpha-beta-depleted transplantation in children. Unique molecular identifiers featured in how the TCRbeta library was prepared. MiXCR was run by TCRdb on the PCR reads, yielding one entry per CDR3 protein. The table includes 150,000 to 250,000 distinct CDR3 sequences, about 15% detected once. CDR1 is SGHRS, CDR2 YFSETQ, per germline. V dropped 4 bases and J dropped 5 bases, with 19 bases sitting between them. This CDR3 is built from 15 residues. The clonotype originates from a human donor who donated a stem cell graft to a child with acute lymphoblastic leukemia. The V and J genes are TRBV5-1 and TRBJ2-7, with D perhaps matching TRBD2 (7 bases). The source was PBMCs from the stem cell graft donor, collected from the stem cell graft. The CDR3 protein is CASSLRGGADNEQYF. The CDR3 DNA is TGCGCCAGCAGCCTTAGGGGGGGCGCGGACAACGAGCAGTACTTC.